This T cell receptor (beta chain) appears in the sequencing data of a study of blood T cells in healthy people across ages. Study results and caveats: Leaving the PBMCs unsorted stopped any conclusive comparison of naive versus antigen-experienced cells.

Through a sample-barcoded 5' primer and a J-beta primer mix, a second PCR was run for 7 to 11 cycles. Each TCR beta cDNA got a 12-nucleotide random molecular identifier. In TCRdb, the 5' RACE reads were re-called with MiXCR into one record per CDR3 protein. This table has some 800,000 distinct CDR3 sequences, under 45% appearing once. This clonotype was recorded at least ten times. What it binds is unknown. The sample consisted of blood. This receptor was identified in a man aged 55 to 70 in good health.

The CDR3 here is CAWREPSGGRDYGYTF. The CDR3 bases are TGTGCCTGGAGAGAACCATCGGGGGGGCGAGACTATGGCTACACCTTC. The chain joins TRBV30 to TRBJ1-2, with D maybe TRBD1 (6 bases). V was shortened by 3 bases and J by 3 bases, with 20 bases between the two germline ends. This CDR3 comprises 16 residues. CDR1 is GTSNPN and CDR2 is SVGIG in the germline V gene (reference sequence).